Here is one T cell receptor (beta chain) with its context. Its antigen is currently unknown. In the same sample, other DNA sequences code for this CDR3. CD45RO-negative, CCR7-selected cells formed the naive CD8 fraction, which excluded terminally differentiated effector memory CD45RA+ cells. The study drew all its donors from Caucasian adults living in Nashville, Tennessee. V lost 2 bases, J lost 1 base, and 2 bases stayed unmatched. Germline-derived CDR1 and CDR2 are MNHEY and SMNVEV (reference sequence). The CDR3 covers 16 residues. The source of the sample is a study of shared clonotypes between healthy human individuals. Study-level results: The small donor group covered limited genetic and exposure diversity. Large sequencing depth failed to make sorted-subset sequencing complete, rarefaction showed.

It was about 180 ng DNA, around 32,000 T cell genomes, that sorted-subset replicate PCRs used. Data came from immunoSEQ multiplex PCR; TCRdb stores just in-frame clones and leaves some out. The sample lists 1.5 million to 2.5 million clones, about 95% occurring once. V usage is TRBV27 and J usage is TRBJ2-1; TRBD2 aligns across 10 bases. The sequenced sample consisted of naive CD8+ T cells sorted from blood. This TCR came from a man aged 18 to 30 in good health. The CDR3 bases are TGTGCCAGCAGTTTACTAGCGGGGGTTTCCTACAATGAGCAGTTCTTC. It is translated as CASSLLAGVSYNEQFF.